This T cell receptor (beta chain) was documented in a study of cytomegalovirus exposure and HLA in healthy donors. Study details: Findings of an earlier analysis included some 120 million unique TCR beta sequences from 190 million or so T cells.

This clone was seen only a few times. As yet, its antigen is unknown. This PCR relied on a set of 60 Vbeta primers and 13 Jbeta primers. This table comes from immunoSEQ multiplex PCR, and its TCRdb copy is limited to in-frame clones, with some not included. The sample contains about 87,000 clones, over 65% of which appear only once. Study-level findings and limits: It was likely that a cluster of highly shared sequence variants was a sequencing artifact.

The germline CDR1 and CDR2 sequences are LNHDA and SQIVND (reference sequence). The CDR3 has 15 amino acids. Trimming left V 7 bases short and J 0 bases short, with 10 bases between. This receptor was taken from a man aged 30 to 39 in good health and CMV-seropositive. This chain links TRBV19 with TRBJ2-6, with no clear D. The sequenced sample was PBMCs. Written as DNA, the CDR3 is TGTGCCAGTAAGCAGGTAACCTCTGGGGCCAACGTCCTGACTTTC. Its protein is CASKQVTSGANVLTF. The whole variable domain, remainder taken from reference TRBV19 and TRBJ2-6, is DGGITQSPKYLFRKEGQNVTLSCEQNLNHDAMYWYRQDPGQGLRLIYYSQIVNDFQKGDIAEGYSVSREKKESFPLTVTSAQKNPTAFYLCASKQVTSGANVLTFGAGSRLTVL.